The 32 T cell receptor beta chains below were found in one sample sequenced in a study of blood T cell repertoires in COVID-19. Libraries were prepared by immunoSEQ multiplex PCR; TCRdb keeps only in-frame clonotypes and omits some of them. The data hold 90,000 to 150,000 clones, with roughly four fifths observed a single time. Material: peripheral blood. These receptors all come from a human donor in a cohort sampled during active COVID-19.

CDR3 sequence reads: CASSQEGGMTEAFF. CDR3 sequence (DNA): TGTGCCAGCAGCCAAGAGGGGGGGATGACCGAAGCTTTCTTT. The chain carries TRBV3-1 (or the pseudogene TRBV3-2) and TRBJ1-1, with D perhaps TRBD1 (5 bases). V dropped 0 bases and J dropped 8 bases, with 13 bases sitting between them. The CDR3 has 14 residues. Germline CDR1 and CDR2: LGHDT and YNNKEL (reference sequence).

The chain couples TRBV3-1 (or the pseudogene TRBV3-2) to TRBJ2-1; TRBD2 aligns across 8 bases. V trimming: 3 bases; J trimming: 5 bases; junction bases outside the gene matches: 9. The length of the CDR3 is 16 residues. Germline V gene sequence: CDR1 LGHDT, CDR2 YNNKEL (reference sequence). The CDR3 here is CASSQPRGVLHNEQFF. The CDR3 DNA reads TGTGCCAGCAGCCAGCCGCGGGGGGTATTGCACAATGAGCAGTTCTTC.

This clone has only one observation. The chain uses TRBV7-2 and TRBJ2-1, with 7 positions matching TRBD1. Looked up from germline, CDR1 is SGHTA and CDR2 is FQGNSA. The CDR3 has 12 residues. With V trimmed by 5 bases and J by 10 bases, 5 bases remained unmatched. This CDR3 is CASSPQQGEQFF. CDR3 nucleotides: TGTGCCAGCAGCCCACAACAGGGGGAGCAGTTCTTC.

This sequence joins TRBV10-3 and TRBJ1-4; 8 bases map to TRBD1. V was clipped by 10 bases and J by 4 bases; unmatched bases: 5. Germline V CDR1 and CDR2: ENHRY, SYGVKD. This CDR3 has 13 amino acids. This CDR3 reads CATTTGDNEKLFF. The DNA of the CDR3 is TGTGCCACCACGACAGGGGATAATGAAAAACTGTTTTTT.

The chain couples TRBV15 to TRBJ2-5; maybe TRBD1 (6 bases). The germline V and J ends were trimmed by 5 bases and 2 bases, with 15 bases remaining between them. CDR1 is LNHNV and CDR2 is YYDKDF in the germline V gene (reference sequence). There are 15 residues in the CDR3. The DNA for the CDR3 is TGTGCCACCAGCGCTAGGTTAGGGGGTCAAGAGACCCAGTACTTC. As protein: CATSARLGGQETQYF.

The chain combines TRBV4-1 with TRBJ2-1; possible D gene TRBD2, 6 bases. The CDR3 length is 15 residues. With 0 bases removed from V and 2 bases from J, the gap between germline ends came to 8 bases. The V gene's germline CDR1 is MGHRA and CDR2 YSYEKL. CDR3: CASSQEGGTYNEQFF. The CDR3 bases are TGCGCCAGCAGCCAAGAGGGGGGAACCTACAATGAGCAGTTCTTC.

V and J are TRBV5-4 and TRBJ2-7; tentatively, D is TRBD2 (7 bases). The CDR3 loop spans 15 amino acids. V was clipped by 2 bases and J by 1 base, with 13 bases between them. Per the germline V gene, CDR1 is SGHNT and CDR2 is YYREEE (reference sequence). The CDR3 region has the DNA TGTGCCAGCAGCTTAGGCGGGGGCCTTTCCTACGAGCAGTACTTC. It is translated as CASSLGGGLSYEQYF.

The V and J genes are TRBV10-3 and TRBJ2-3, with D possibly being TRBD2 (6 bases). Trimming took off 7 bases at V and 4 bases at J, with 12 bases between the two ends. The CDR3 sequence is 13 residues long. Per germline, CDR1 ENHRY and CDR2 SYGVKD. CDR3 coding DNA: TGTGCCATCAACGCGGGGCCCTCAGATACGCAGTATTTT. This gives the protein CAINAGPSDTQYF.

This rearrangement joins TRBV7-2 to TRBJ1-2; D remains unclear. Germline loops: CDR1 SGHTA, CDR2 FQGNSA. Trimming cost V 1 base and J 5 bases, with 11 bases left between them. The CDR3 extends over 14 amino acids. CDR3 amino acids: CASSLVAASYGYTF. In DNA, the CDR3 is TGTGCCAGCAGCTTAGTCGCGGCTTCATATGGCTACACCTTC.

The genes are TRBV24-1 and TRBJ2-3; TRBD2 matches at 10 bases. With V trimmed by 5 bases and J by 7 bases, 8 bases remained unmatched. This CDR3 is built from 15 residues. Per the germline V gene, CDR1 is KGHDR and CDR2 is SFDVKD. The CDR3 coding sequence is TGTGCCACCAGTGCCCGGCTAGCGGGGGCAAATACGCAGTATTTT. This codes for CATSARLAGANTQYF.

V gene TRBV5-1 combines with J gene TRBJ2-3, with D possibly being TRBD2 (6 bases). Germline lookup yields CDR1 SGHRS and CDR2 YFSETQ. With 4 bases removed from V and 2 bases from J, the gap between germline ends came to 14 bases. The CDR3 runs to 15 residues. The CDR3 is CASSLTSRITDTQYF. The DNA of the CDR3 is TGCGCCAGCAGCCTCACTAGCCGTATCACAGATACGCAGTATTTT.

J is TRBJ2-6 and V is TRBV7-8; tentative D call: TRBD1 (6 bases). The ends were cut back, 1 base at V and 2 bases at J, with 15 bases in the middle. This CDR3 is 18 amino acids long. The germline V gene has CDR1 SGHVS and CDR2 FQNEAQ. CDR3 sequence: CASSLGGGYPPGANVLTF. In nucleotides, the CDR3 is TGTGCCAGCAGCTTAGGAGGGGGTTACCCGCCTGGGGCCAACGTCCTGACTTTC.

In its sample, this clone is medium-sized (0.01 to 0.1%). V and J are TRBV6-5 and TRBJ2-7, with TRBD1 as a possible D gene (6 bases). This CDR3 is built from 15 residues. Germline assignment: CDR1 MNHEY and CDR2 SVGAGI. Trimming stripped 2 bases from V and 1 base from J, with 12 bases between. CDR3 nucleotide sequence: TGTGCCAGCAGTTACCGCCGAGGGGGATCCTACGAGCAGTACTTC. Its protein is CASSYRRGGSYEQYF.

The chain couples TRBV7-7 to TRBJ2-5, with 10 bases fitting TRBD1. The CDR3 runs 13 residues. The germline V gene has CDR1 SSHAT and CDR2 FNYEAQ (reference sequence). Losses at the gene ends were 5 bases for V and 4 bases for J; bases not matched to a gene: 1. In DNA, the CDR3 is TGTGCCAGCAGCAGGGACAGGGGAGAGACCCAGTACTTC. Amino acid sequence: CASSRDRGETQYF. Drawing the rest from reference TRBV7-7 and TRBJ2-5, the complete variable domain is GAGVSQSPRYKVTKRGQDVTLRCDPISSHATLYWYQQALGQGPEFLTYFNYEAQPDKSGLPSDRFSAERPEGSISTLTIQRTEQRDSAMYRCASSRDRGETQYFGPGTRLLVL.

V is TRBV4-1 and J is TRBJ2-7, with 11 bases identical to TRBD2. Germline V gene data show CDR1 as MGHRA and CDR2 as YSYEKL. This CDR3 comprises 20 residues. Trimming took 0 bases from V and 5 from J; bases not matched to a gene: 18. In nucleotides, the CDR3 is TGCGCCAGCAGCCAAGAACAGGGTAGCGGGGGGGATTCTATAGGCAACGAGCAGTACTTC. It translates to CASSQEQGSGGDSIGNEQYF.

This clone was seen a few times. V and J are TRBV7-6 and TRBJ1-5, with D tentatively TRBD1 (6 bases). Trimming pared 6 bases from V and 3 bases from J, leaving 9 bases between. The CDR3 is made up of 13 amino acids. Per germline, CDR1 SGHVS and CDR2 FNYEAQ. The CDR3 nucleotides read TGTGCCAGCAGGGACAGCCCCAATCAGCCCCAGCATTTT. This sequence encodes CASRDSPNQPQHF.

The chain employs TRBV10-3 and TRBJ1-6, with TRBD1 identical over 8 bases. The J segment lost 6 bases and the V segment lost 0 bases, leaving 4 bases of the junction unmatched. The germline V gene encodes CDR1 ENHRY and CDR2 SYGVKD. The CDR3 sequence is 16 residues long. For the CDR3, the DNA is TGTGCCATCAGTGAGTCGGTGGGACAGGTTAATTCACCCCTCCACTTT. Protein: CAISESVGQVNSPLHF.

This CDR3 reads CASSFGSSYEQYF. Here the CDR3 DNA reads TGTGCCAGCAGCTTCGGGAGCTCCTACGAGCAGTACTTC. The V and J genes are TRBV11-2 and TRBJ2-7; D is perhaps TRBD2 (6 bases). The germline V gene encodes CDR1 SGHAT and CDR2 FQNNGV. The CDR3 has 13 residues. The V end lost 3 bases, the J end lost 0 bases, and 6 bases lay between the germline ends.

V and J are TRBV5-1 and TRBJ2-7, with 8 bases matching TRBD2. Unmatched junction bases numbered 4, after V lost 2 bases and J lost 3 bases. Germline V CDR1 and CDR2: SGHRS, YFSETQ. The CDR3 length is 14 residues. The CDR3 is CASSLGTRVYEQYF. CDR3 bases: TGCGCCAGCAGCTTAGGGACTAGGGTCTACGAGCAGTACTTC.

This clone appeared a few times. The chain joins TRBV19 to TRBJ2-7; D is unresolved. There are 12 residues in the CDR3. Germline V gene sequence: CDR1 LNHDA, CDR2 SQIVND (reference sequence). Trimming stripped 5 bases from V and 1 base from J, with 6 bases between. Here the CDR3 reads CASSEASYEQYF. The CDR3 DNA reads as TGTGCCAGTAGTGAGGCTTCCTACGAGCAGTACTTC.

This clone has only a few counts. V and J are TRBV29-1 and TRBJ1-1; D uncertain. V lost 1 base to trimming and J lost 1 base, with 7 bases between them. The germline CDR1 and CDR2 sequences are SQVTM and ANQGSEA. The CDR3 contains 13 residues. CDR3 coding DNA: TGCAGCGTTGAAGGGAGGGCGAACACTGAAGCTTTCTTT. This codes for CSVEGRANTEAFF.

This clone occurred a few times. V is TRBV5-1 and J is TRBJ2-1; 10 bases match TRBD2. J gave up 2 bases and V 0 bases, and 2 bases lay outside the gene matches. The CDR3 extends over 16 amino acids. Germline values: CDR1 SGHRS, CDR2 YFSETQ. CDR3 loop: CASSLGLAGAYNEQFF. The CDR3 region has the DNA TGCGCCAGCAGCTTGGGGCTAGCGGGGGCCTACAATGAGCAGTTCTTC.

V gene TRBV7-7 combines with J gene TRBJ2-5; 9 nucleotides line up with TRBD2. The CDR3 loop spans 16 amino acids. V lost 2 bases, J lost 3 bases, and 7 bases stayed unmatched. Looked up from germline, CDR1 is SSHAT and CDR2 is FNYEAQ (reference sequence). CDR3 protein: CASSLRLAGAEETQYF. The CDR3 DNA reads as TGTGCCAGCAGCTTACGGTTAGCGGGGGCCGAAGAGACCCAGTACTTC.

Only a few counts were recorded for this clone. The chain couples TRBV5-5 to TRBJ1-2; no clear D. In germline, CDR1 is SGHKS, CDR2 YYEKEE (reference sequence). The CDR3 sequence is 13 residues long. Deletions cut 0 bases from V and 4 bases from J, with 7 bases between. CDR3 protein: CASSLAPVYGYTF. CDR3 sequence (DNA): TGTGCCAGCAGCTTGGCGCCAGTCTATGGCTACACCTTC. Variable domain in full (rest from reference TRBV5-5 and TRBJ1-2): DAGVTQSPTHLIKTRGQQVTLRCSPISGHKSVSWYQQVLGQGPQFIFQYYEKEERGRGNFPDRFSARQFPNYSSELNVNALLLGDSALYLCASSLAPVYGYTFGSGTRLTVV.

V and J are TRBV21-1 and TRBJ2-3; the table's D call, TRBD1, has no DNA check behind it. TRBV21-1 is noted as a pseudogene. The CDR3 has 15 amino acids. The CDR3 protein is CASSNLMGARNTQYF. In nucleotides, the CDR3 is TGTGCCAGCAGCAATCTTATGGGGGCGCGGAATACGCAGTATTTT.

This clone was counted only a few times. This chain links TRBV3-1 (or the pseudogene TRBV3-2) with TRBJ2-5; a weak D match, TRBD2 (6 bases). CDR1 LGHDT and CDR2 YNNKEL come from the germline V gene (reference sequence). V was pared by 1 base and J by 4 bases, with 28 bases between. This CDR3 comprises 20 residues. The CDR3 sequence: CASSQGGGHSASIFGETQYF. In DNA form, the CDR3 reads TGTGCCAGCAGCCAAGGGGGAGGTCACTCGGCGTCGATTTTCGGAGAGACCCAGTACTTC.

CDR3 loop: CASSYLMQGAFIGSPLHF. CDR3 nucleotide sequence: TGTGCCAGCAGTTACCTGATGCAGGGGGCGTTTATTGGTTCACCCCTCCACTTT. The chain has TRBV6-2 or TRBV6-3 and TRBJ1-6, with 8 nucleotides matching TRBD1. After removal of 2 bases from V and 9 bases from J, the junction contained 15 bases not matched to a gene. The CDR3 sequence is 18 residues long. Germline CDR1 and CDR2: MNHEY and SVGEGT.

This clone appeared once. The chain carries TRBV7-9 and TRBJ1-1; no definite D call. This CDR3 spans 15 amino acids. The V and J ends lost 5 bases and 1 base respectively, with 14 bases between them. Per germline, CDR1 SEHNR and CDR2 FQNEAQ (reference sequence). CDR3 sequence: CASSGPLGTNTEAFF. The CDR3, as DNA: TGTGCCAGCAGCGGCCCCCTAGGTACGAACACTGAAGCTTTCTTT.

This sequence joins TRBV5-1 and TRBJ1-4; 7 bases map to TRBD1. Trimming removed 0 bases from V and 5 bases from J; junction bases left unmatched: 7. The CDR3 totals 16 residues. Germline loops: CDR1 SGHRS, CDR2 YFSETQ. The CDR3 sequence is CASSLAGAGGNEKLFF. In DNA form, the CDR3 reads TGCGCCAGCAGCTTGGCAGGGGCAGGGGGGAATGAAAAACTGTTTTTT.

This chain uses TRBV6-5 with TRBJ1-5; 8 bases agree with TRBD1. V dropped 6 bases and J dropped 7; count of bases not matched to a gene: 11. The CDR3 totals 15 residues. In germline, CDR1 is MNHEY, CDR2 SVGAGI. CDR3 sequence: CASRDRVGGGQPQHF. DNA of the CDR3: TGTGCCAGCAGGGACAGGGTTGGGGGAGGCCAGCCCCAGCATTTT.

This sequence joins TRBV27 and TRBJ1-3; 8 positions agree with TRBD1. The CDR3 is made up of 19 amino acids. V was clipped by 6 bases and J by 2 bases; unmatched bases: 18. From germline, CDR1 is MNHEY and CDR2 SMNVEV (reference sequence). The CDR3 is CASRRTGTGLPSPGNTIYF. DNA of the CDR3: TGTGCCAGCAGAAGGACCGGGACAGGACTCCCAAGCCCTGGAAACACCATATATTTT.

This clone was detected a few times. J is TRBJ2-2 and V is TRBV5-4, with 7 bases aligning to TRBD2. Germline assignment: CDR1 SGHNT and CDR2 YYREEE (reference sequence). The V segment lost 2 bases and the J segment 9 bases; nucleotides outside the gene matches: 10. The length of the CDR3 is 15 residues. CDR3 in DNA: TGTGCCAGCAGCTTATACGGCGGGGGTGCAAGGGAGCTGTTTTTT. Amino acid sequence: CASSLYGGGARELFF. Full variable domain (remainder filled in from reference TRBV5-4 and TRBJ2-2): ETGVTQSPTHLIKTRGQQVTLRCSSQSGHNTVSWYQQALGQGPQFIFQYYREEENGRGNFPPRFSGLQFPNYSSELNVNALELDDSALYLCASSLYGGGARELFFGEGSRLTVL.